This T cell receptor (beta chain) emerged from a study of breast tumors, draining lymph nodes, adjacent tissues. Study results and limitations: Data fit most tumor T cells coming from lymph node, expanding in tumor. Tumor TCR diversity was below lymph nodes but above nontumor tissue.

Breast cancer patients provided tissue from their axillary draining lymph nodes. This clonotype came up many times. No antigen is known for it. This sequence may be a read error, since a much larger clone differs from it by one base. TCRdb independently ran MiXCR on the multiplex PCR reads; one entry per CDR3 protein. Of tens of thousands of distinct CDR3 sequences in the sample, approximately 29% were seen once. V lost 3 bases and J lost 8, with 13 bases in between. The CDR3 is 13 residues long. This TCR derives from a female donor with breast cancer. Some clones in this sample may be carry-over from other donors' samples. Sequencing input: axillary lymph node tissue. The V gene is TRBV12-3 or TRBV12-4, the J gene TRBJ1-2; D not resolved. This chain's CDR3 is CASSFEGSGGYTF. In nucleotides, the CDR3 is TGTGCCAGCAGTTTCGAAGGGTCGGGAGGCTACACCTTC.